This T cell receptor (beta chain) derives from a study of chemoradiotherapy in HPV16-positive cancers. Trimming removed 1 base at V and 0 bases at J, with 12 bases between. Germline loops: CDR1 SGHTA, CDR2 FQGNSA. The CDR3 is 16 residues long. The assay was immunoSEQ multiplex PCR, and TCRdb's table has in-frame clones only and misses some. Here the sample spans around 40,000 clones, around 82% being singletons. About this clone itself: What it recognizes is unknown.

Notes on the study in general: In HPV16-positive patients, HPV-responsive T-cell expansion tracked better recurrence-free survival.

The input for sequencing was blood, taken from a patient who underwent chemoradiotherapy. The TCR sequence derives from a human donor with HPV-associated anogenital cancer. The J gene is TRBJ1-1, the V gene TRBV7-2; D not resolved. CDR3 DNA: TGTGCCAGCAGCTTAGTGGCAGGAACGATGAACACTGAAGCTTTCTTT. Its translation: CASSLVAGTMNTEAFF.